The 2 T cell receptor beta chains below come from one sample, sequenced in a study of regulatory T cells in long-lasting Graves disease. Time point meaning: newly diagnosed GD, antithyroid drugs for less than 3 months. From PBMCs, RNA was extracted and then used to make the TCR library. TCR beta libraries were built with iRepertoire HTBI primers and Arm-PCR of CDR3 regions. From the multiplex PCR reads, TCRdb called clonotypes with MiXCR, one entry per CDR3 protein. The table shows under 700,000 distinct CDR3 sequences, with around 15% occurring only once. This same sample was also taken into another study, of T cells in Graves' hyperthyroidism and ophthalmopathy.

The sample consisted of peripheral blood mononuclear cells (PBMCs), taken at new diagnosis, from a patient treated with antithyroid drugs. The receptors originated from a woman in her forties or fifties with Graves disease.

The table lists this clonotype with many counts. The genes are TRBV20-1 and TRBJ1-4; D gene ambiguous. V gave up 4 bases and J gave up 3 bases, with 9 bases separating them. The CDR3 sequence is 13 residues long. Germline V gene sequence: CDR1 DFQATT, CDR2 SNEGSKA (reference sequence). DNA for the CDR3: TGCAGTGCTATAGGGAGAGCTAATGAAAAACTGTTTTTT. Translated: CSAIGRANEKLFF.

This clonotype was detected many times. At one of its ends the junction is not consistent with the germline gene, which may arise from a read error. The gene calls are TRBV5-1 and TRBJ1-3; the D is unclear. The CDR3 runs to 15 residues. From germline, CDR1 is SGHRS and CDR2 YFSETQ. The CDR3 here is CASSLEQRPGNTIYF. CDR3 in DNA: TGCGCCAGCAGCTTGGAACAGAGGCCTGGCAACACCATATATTTT. The whole variable domain, filled in from reference TRBV5-1 and TRBJ1-3, reads KAGVTQTPRYLIKTRGQQVTLSCSPISGHRSVSWYQQTPGQGLQFLFEYFSETQRNKGNFPGRFSGRQFSNSRSEMNVSTLELGDSALYLCASSLEQRPGNTIYFGEGSWLTVV.